This TCR beta chain was profiled in a study of cytomegalovirus exposure and HLA in healthy donors. The study, taken as a whole, reports: Certain indistinguishable V segments, among them TRBV6-2 and TRBV6-3, were excluded. For cytomegalovirus status, the classifier reportedly gave diagnoses with high specificity and sensitivity. Later work associated more than 15,000 TCR beta sequences with HLA alleles at 0.05 false discovery rate. As a later analysis showed, a missense DCLRE1C variant was linked to trimming of TCR beta V- and J-genes.

Deletions cut 2 bases from V and 7 bases from J, with 4 bases between. Germline V CDR1 and CDR2: SGHDT, YYEEEE. This CDR3 spans 11 amino acids. This clone has only a few counts. Its target is unknown. It was with 60 Vbeta and 13 Jbeta primers that the PCR ran. The assay was immunoSEQ multiplex PCR, and TCRdb's table has in-frame clones only and misses some. The sample carries fewer than 200,000 clones, around 80% recorded once. The source of this sequence is a woman aged 18-30 years in good health and CMV-seronegative. The chain carries TRBV5-6 and TRBJ2-1; D not certain. The specimen was PBMCs. The CDR3 is CASSFNNEQFF. The CDR3 DNA is TGTGCCAGCAGCTTCAATAATGAGCAGTTCTTC.